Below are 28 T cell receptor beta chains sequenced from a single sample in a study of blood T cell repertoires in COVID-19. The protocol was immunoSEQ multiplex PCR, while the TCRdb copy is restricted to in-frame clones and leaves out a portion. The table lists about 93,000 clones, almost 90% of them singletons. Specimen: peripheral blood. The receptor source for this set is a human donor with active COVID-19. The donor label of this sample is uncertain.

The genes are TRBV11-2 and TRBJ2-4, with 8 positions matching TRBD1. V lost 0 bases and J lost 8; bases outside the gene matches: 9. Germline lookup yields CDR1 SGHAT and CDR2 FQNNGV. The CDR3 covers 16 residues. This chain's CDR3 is CASSLDQGATWDIQYF. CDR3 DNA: TGTGCCAGCAGCTTAGACCAGGGGGCCACCTGGGACATTCAGTACTTC.

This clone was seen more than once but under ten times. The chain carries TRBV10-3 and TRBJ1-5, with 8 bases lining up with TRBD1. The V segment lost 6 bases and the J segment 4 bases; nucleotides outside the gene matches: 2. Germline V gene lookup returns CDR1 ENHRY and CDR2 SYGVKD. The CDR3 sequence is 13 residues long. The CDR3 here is CAISGQGNQPQHF. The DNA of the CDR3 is TGTGCCATCAGCGGACAGGGAAATCAGCCCCAGCATTTT.

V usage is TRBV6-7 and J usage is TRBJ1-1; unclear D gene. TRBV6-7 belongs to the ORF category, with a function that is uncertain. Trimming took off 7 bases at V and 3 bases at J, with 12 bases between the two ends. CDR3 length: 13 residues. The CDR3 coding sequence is TGTGCCAGCATTTTGCCCTACCACACTGAAGCTTTCTTT. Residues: CASILPYHTEAFF.

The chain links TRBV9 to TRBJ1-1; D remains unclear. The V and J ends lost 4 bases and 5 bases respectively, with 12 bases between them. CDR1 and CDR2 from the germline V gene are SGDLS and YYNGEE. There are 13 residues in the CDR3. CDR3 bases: TGTGCCAGCAGCCTAAGAGGAGGGACTGAAGCTTTCTTT. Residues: CASSLRGGTEAFF. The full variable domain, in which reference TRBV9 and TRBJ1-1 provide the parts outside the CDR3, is DSGVTQTPKHLITATGQRVTLRCSPRSGDLSVYWYQQSLDQGLQFLIQYYNGEERAKGNILERFSAQQFPDLHSELNLSSLELGDSALYFCASSLRGGTEAFFGQGTRLTVV.

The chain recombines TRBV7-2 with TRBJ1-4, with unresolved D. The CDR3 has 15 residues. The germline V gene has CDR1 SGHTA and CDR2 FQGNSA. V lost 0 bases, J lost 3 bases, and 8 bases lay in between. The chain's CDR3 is CASSLAGVANEKLFF. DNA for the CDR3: TGTGCCAGCAGCTTAGCCGGGGTAGCTAATGAAAAACTGTTTTTT. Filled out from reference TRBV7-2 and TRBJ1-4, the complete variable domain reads GAGVSQSPSNKVTEKGKDVELRCDPISGHTALYWYRQSLGQGLEFLIYFQGNSAPDKSGLPSDRFSAERTGGSVSTLTIQRTQQEDSAVYLCASSLAGVANEKLFFGSGTQLSVL.

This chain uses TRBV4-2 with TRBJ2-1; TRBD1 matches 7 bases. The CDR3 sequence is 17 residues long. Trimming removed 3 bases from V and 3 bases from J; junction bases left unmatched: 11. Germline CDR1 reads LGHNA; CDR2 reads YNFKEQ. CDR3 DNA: TGTGCCAGCAGCCATTCGGGACCCGGGACAGTCTACAATGAGCAGTTCTTC. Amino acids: CASSHSGPGTVYNEQFF.

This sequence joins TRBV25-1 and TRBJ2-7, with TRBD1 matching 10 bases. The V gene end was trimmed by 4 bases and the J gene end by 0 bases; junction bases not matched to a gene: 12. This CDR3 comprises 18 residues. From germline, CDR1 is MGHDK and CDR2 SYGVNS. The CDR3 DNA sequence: TGTGCCAGCAGTGGGCGACACGACAGGGGGCTTTTCTCCTACGAGCAGTACTTC. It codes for CASSGRHDRGLFSYEQYF.

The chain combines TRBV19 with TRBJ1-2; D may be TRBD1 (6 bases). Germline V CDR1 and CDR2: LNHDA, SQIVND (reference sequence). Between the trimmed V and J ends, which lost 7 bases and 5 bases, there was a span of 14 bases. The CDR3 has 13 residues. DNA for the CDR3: TGTGCCAGTAACCCCGGACAGAGATATGGCTACACCTTC. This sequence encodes CASNPGQRYGYTF. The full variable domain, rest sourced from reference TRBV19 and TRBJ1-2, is DGGITQSPKYLFRKEGQNVTLSCEQNLNHDAMYWYRQDPGQGLRLIYYSQIVNDFQKGDIAEGYSVSREKKESFPLTVTSAQKNPTAFYLCASNPGQRYGYTFGSGTRLTVV.

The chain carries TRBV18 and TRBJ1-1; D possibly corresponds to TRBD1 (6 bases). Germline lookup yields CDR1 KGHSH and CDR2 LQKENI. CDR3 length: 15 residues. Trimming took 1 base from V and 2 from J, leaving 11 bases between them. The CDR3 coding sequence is TGTGCCAGCTCACCACTTTACAGGGAAAACACTGAAGCTTTCTTT. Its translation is CASSPLYRENTEAFF.

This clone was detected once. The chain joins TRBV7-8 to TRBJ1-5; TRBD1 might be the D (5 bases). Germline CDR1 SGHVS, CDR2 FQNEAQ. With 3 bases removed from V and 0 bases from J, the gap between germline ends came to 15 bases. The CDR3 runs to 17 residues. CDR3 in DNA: TGTGCCAGCAGCTTTTCTTTAAAGGGGCTTAGCAATCAGCCCCAGCATTTT. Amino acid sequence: CASSFSLKGLSNQPQHF.

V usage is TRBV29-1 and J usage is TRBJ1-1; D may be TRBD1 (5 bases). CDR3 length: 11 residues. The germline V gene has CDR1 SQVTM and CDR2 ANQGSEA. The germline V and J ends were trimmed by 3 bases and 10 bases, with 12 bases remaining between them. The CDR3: CSVEEGSRAFF. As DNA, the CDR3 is TGCAGCGTTGAGGAGGGGAGTCGAGCTTTCTTT.

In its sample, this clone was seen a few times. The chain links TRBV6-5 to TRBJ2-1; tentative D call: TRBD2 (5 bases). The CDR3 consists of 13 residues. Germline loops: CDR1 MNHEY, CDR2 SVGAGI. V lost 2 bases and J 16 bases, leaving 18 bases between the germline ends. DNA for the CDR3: TGTGCCAGCAGTTACGCCCCCGGGGAAAGACACTTCTTC. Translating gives CASSYAPGERHFF.

CDR3 coding DNA: TGTGCCAGCAGCTTGGCGACAGTTAACACTGAAGCTTTCTTT. Encoded protein: CASSLATVNTEAFF. This chain joins TRBV5-5 and TRBJ1-1, with a weak D call TRBD1 (5 bases). The V gene lost 0 bases and the J gene lost 2 bases, with 8 bases spanning the gap. CDR1 SGHKS and CDR2 YYEKEE come from the germline V gene (reference sequence). The CDR3 contains 14 residues.

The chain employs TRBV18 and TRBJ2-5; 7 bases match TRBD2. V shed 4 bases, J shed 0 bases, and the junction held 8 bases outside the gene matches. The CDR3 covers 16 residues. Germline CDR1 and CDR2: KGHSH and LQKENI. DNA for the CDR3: TGTGCCAGCTCACTGGACCCACTAGCGAACCAAGAGACCCAGTACTTC. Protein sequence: CASSLDPLANQETQYF.

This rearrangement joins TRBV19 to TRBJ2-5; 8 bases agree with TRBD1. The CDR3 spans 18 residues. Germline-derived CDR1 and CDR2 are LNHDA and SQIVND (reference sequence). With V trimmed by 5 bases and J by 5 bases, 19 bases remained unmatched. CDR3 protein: CASSPRQGAFERDETQYF. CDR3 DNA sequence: TGTGCCAGTAGTCCGCGGCAGGGGGCGTTTGAGAGAGATGAGACCCAGTACTTC. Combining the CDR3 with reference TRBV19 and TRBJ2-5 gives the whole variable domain DGGITQSPKYLFRKEGQNVTLSCEQNLNHDAMYWYRQDPGQGLRLIYYSQIVNDFQKGDIAEGYSVSREKKESFPLTVTSAQKNPTAFYLCASSPRQGAFERDETQYFGPGTRLLVL.

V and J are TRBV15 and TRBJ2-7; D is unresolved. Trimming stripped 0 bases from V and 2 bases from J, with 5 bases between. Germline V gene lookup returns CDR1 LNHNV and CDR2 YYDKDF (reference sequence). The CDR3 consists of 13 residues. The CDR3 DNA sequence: TGTGCCACCAGCAGAGACTCAGCCTACGAGCAGTACTTC. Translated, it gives CATSRDSAYEQYF.

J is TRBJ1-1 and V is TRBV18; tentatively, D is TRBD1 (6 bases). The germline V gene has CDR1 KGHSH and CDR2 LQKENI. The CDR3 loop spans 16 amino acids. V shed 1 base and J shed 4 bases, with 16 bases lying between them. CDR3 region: CASSPQNGQPATEAFF. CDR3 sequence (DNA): TGTGCCAGCTCACCACAGAACGGACAGCCCGCCACTGAAGCTTTCTTT.

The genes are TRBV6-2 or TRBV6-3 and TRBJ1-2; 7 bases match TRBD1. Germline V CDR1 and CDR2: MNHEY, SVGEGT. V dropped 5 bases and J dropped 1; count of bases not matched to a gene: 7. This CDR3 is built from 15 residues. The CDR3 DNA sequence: TGTGCCAGCAGTGACGGGACAGACCTTAACTATGGCTACACCTTC. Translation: CASSDGTDLNYGYTF.

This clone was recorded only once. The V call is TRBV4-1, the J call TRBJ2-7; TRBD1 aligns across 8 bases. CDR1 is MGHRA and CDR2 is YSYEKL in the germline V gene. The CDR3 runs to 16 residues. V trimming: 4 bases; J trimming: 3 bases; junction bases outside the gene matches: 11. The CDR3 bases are TGCGCCAGCAGCCCAACGATTTGGACAGGGAGCTACGAGCAGTACTTC. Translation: CASSPTIWTGSYEQYF.

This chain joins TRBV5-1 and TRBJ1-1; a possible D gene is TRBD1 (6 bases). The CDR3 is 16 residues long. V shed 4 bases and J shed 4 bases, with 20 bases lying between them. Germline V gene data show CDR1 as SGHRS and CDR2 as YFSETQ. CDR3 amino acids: CASSLVGSGAVTEAFF. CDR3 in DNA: TGCGCCAGCAGCCTGGTGGGATCAGGGGCGGTCACTGAAGCTTTCTTT.

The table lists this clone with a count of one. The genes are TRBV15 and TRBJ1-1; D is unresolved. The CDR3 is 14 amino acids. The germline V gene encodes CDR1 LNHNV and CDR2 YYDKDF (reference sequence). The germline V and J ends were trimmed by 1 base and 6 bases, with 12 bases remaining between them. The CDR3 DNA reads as TGTGCCACCAGCAGAGGCGGGAGGGTAGCTGAAGCTTTCTTT. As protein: CATSRGGRVAEAFF.

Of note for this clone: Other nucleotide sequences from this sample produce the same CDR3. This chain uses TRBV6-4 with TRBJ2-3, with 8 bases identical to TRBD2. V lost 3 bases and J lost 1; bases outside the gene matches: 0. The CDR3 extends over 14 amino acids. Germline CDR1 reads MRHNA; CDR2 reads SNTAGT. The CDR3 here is CASSERGGTDTQYF. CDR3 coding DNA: TGTGCCAGCAGTGAGCGGGGGGGCACAGATACGCAGTATTTT.

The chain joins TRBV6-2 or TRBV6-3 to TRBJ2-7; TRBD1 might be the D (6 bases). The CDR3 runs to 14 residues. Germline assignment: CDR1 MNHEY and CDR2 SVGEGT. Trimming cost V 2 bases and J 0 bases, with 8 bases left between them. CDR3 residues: CASSYRDNSYEQYF. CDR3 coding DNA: TGTGCCAGCAGTTACCGGGACAACTCCTACGAGCAGTACTTC.

CDR3 in amino acids: CATSRGDRYNEQFF. DNA of the CDR3: TGTGCCACCAGCAGAGGGGACAGATACAATGAGCAGTTCTTC. The genes are TRBV15 and TRBJ2-1; 7 nucleotides match TRBD1. Germline V lookup: CDR1 LNHNV, CDR2 YYDKDF (reference sequence). This CDR3 is built from 14 residues. V shed 1 base and J 4 bases; nucleotides not matched to a gene: 1.

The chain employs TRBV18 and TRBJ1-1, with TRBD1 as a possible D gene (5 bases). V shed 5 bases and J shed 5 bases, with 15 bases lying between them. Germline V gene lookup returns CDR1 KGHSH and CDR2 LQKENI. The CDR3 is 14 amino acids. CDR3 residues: CASSEAGSKTEAFF. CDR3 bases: TGTGCCAGCTCAGAGGCAGGGTCGAAGACTGAAGCTTTCTTT.

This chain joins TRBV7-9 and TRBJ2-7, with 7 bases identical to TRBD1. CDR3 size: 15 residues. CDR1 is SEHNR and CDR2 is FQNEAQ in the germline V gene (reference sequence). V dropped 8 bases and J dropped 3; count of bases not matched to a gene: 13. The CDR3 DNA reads TGTGCCAGCCGTGGTGATGAGGGGGCCGACTACGAGCAGTACTTC. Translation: CASRGDEGADYEQYF.

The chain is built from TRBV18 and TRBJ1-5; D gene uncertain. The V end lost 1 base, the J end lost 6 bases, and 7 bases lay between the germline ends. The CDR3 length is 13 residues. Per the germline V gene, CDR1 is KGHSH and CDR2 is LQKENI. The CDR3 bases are TGTGCCAGCTCACCACGCCGCGGTCAGCCCCAGCATTTT. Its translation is CASSPRRGQPQHF.

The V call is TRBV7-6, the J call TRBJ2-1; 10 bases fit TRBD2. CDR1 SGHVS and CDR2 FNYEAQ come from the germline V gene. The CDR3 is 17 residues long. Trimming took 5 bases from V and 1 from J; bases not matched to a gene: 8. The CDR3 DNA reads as TGTGCCAGCAGCGCCCCGGTTAGCGGGGGGTCCTACAATGAGCAGTTCTTC. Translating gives CASSAPVSGGSYNEQFF.